This is a list of T cell receptor beta chains from one sample in a study of identical twins. From the 5' RACE reads, TCRdb called clonotypes with MiXCR, one entry per CDR3 protein. The data contain about 450,000 distinct CDR3 sequences, 18% of them singletons. Sequencing input: naive T cells sorted from blood. These receptors were taken from a man over 45 in good health. Each CDR3 is given with its conserved first and last residue. Each record gives: J gene, V gene, D gene, clone size, CDR3 DNA, CDR3 protein. The D gene is left open where the match is weak. Clone size is not always given. Where it is, it says once, few, many or a class for expanded clones.

TRBJ2-6,TRBV19,TRBD2,-,TGTGCCAGTAGTATTAGCGGGTTTGGTGACTCTGGGGCCAACGTCCTGACTTTC,CASSISGFGDSGANVLTF
TRBJ2-7,TRBV20-1,-,many,TGCAGTGCTAGAGTTTCGCAGCTCTACGAGCAGTACTTC,CSARVSQLYEQYF
TRBJ2-1,TRBV4-1,TRBD2,-,TGCGCCAGCAGCCCGGCCCCTAGCGGGTCCTACAATGAGCAGTTCTTC,CASSPAPSGSYNEQFF
TRBJ1-2,TRBV5-6,TRBD1,-,TGTGCCAGCAGCTTGTGGGACAGGGTCTATGGCTACACCTTC,CASSLWDRVYGYTF
TRBJ2-1,TRBV5-1,-,few,TGCGCCAGCAGCTTTTCGGGGGGCCCGCGCGATGAGCAGTTCTTC,CASSFSGGPRDEQFF
TRBJ2-3,TRBV4-1,-,-,TGCGCCAGCAGCCTTCCGGGACGCGGCACAGATACGCAGTATTTT,CASSLPGRGTDTQYF
TRBJ1-4,TRBV12-3/TRBV12-4,-,-,TGTGCCAGCAGTCCGGGACTCCGGGGGGCTAATGAAAAACTGTTTTTT,CASSPGLRGANEKLFF
TRBJ2-7,TRBV5-4,-,-,TGTGCCAGCAGCGGGGATATCAGCTCCTACGAGCAGTACTTC,CASSGDISSYEQYF
TRBJ2-4,TRBV12-3/TRBV12-4,-,many,TGTGCCAGCACTCTGGGCCTTATTCAGTACTTC,CASTLGLIQYF
TRBJ1-1,TRBV7-9,TRBD1,many,TGTGCCAGCAGCTCCGGACAGGTTGAAGCTTTCTTT,CASSSGQVEAFF
TRBJ2-7,TRBV4-1,TRBD1,-,TGCGCCAGCAGCCAAGATACTGGGACAGGGTCCTACGAGCAGTACTTC,CASSQDTGTGSYEQYF
TRBJ2-1,TRBV4-2,-,many,TGTGCCAGCAGCCAAGGGGACGGCTCCTACAATGAGCAGTTCTTC,CASSQGDGSYNEQFF
TRBJ2-1,TRBV29-1,-,many,TGCAGCGTTGAAGGGGGCCTCCTGGAGCGTGAGCAGTTCTTC,CSVEGGLLEREQFF
TRBJ1-6,TRBV4-3,TRBD1,many,TGCGCCAGCAGCCAAGAGACGTGGGACAGGGCTGCACCCCTCCACTTT,CASSQETWDRAAPLHF
TRBJ2-3,TRBV20-1,TRBD1,-,TGCAGTACACAGGGGTCCATAGATACGCAGTATTTT,CSTQGSIDTQYF
TRBJ2-6,TRBV7-3,-,few,TGTGCCAGCAGTTACGGACAGTCTGGGGCCAACGTCCTGACTTTC,CASSYGQSGANVLTF
TRBJ2-1,TRBV5-1,TRBD2,-,TGCGCCAGCAGCGAGACCTTAGCGGGAGGGCTCTTGAATGAGCAGTTCTTC,CASSETLAGGLLNEQFF
TRBJ1-5,TRBV6-2/TRBV6-3,TRBD1,many,TGTGCCAGCAGCCCCGGGACAGGCCCCAATCAGCCCCAGCATTTT,CASSPGTGPNQPQHF
TRBJ1-2,TRBV29-1,TRBD1,-,TGCAGCGTTGGCGGGACAGGGGGCTTCGACTATGGCTACACCTTC,CSVGGTGGFDYGYTF
TRBJ1-5,TRBV5-5,-,many,TGTGCCAGCAGCTTGTGGTCAGGGGAGGGTCAGCCCCAGCATTTT,CASSLWSGEGQPQHF
TRBJ2-3,TRBV20-1,TRBD2,few,TGCAGCCGAATAACTAGCGGAGCTAGCACAGATACGCAGTATTTT,CSRITSGASTDTQYF
TRBJ1-2,TRBV4-3,-,many,TGCGCCAGCAGCCAAGATGGCGGGGGAGGCTATGGCTACACCTTC,CASSQDGGGGYGYTF
TRBJ1-1,TRBV10-3,-,-,TGTGCCATCAGTGAGAGAGAGATGAACACTGAAGCTTTCTTT,CAISEREMNTEAFF
TRBJ1-2,TRBV4-2,-,many,TGTGCCAGCAGCCAAGAGCGACGGGTTCTATCTTATGGCTACACCTTC,CASSQERRVLSYGYTF
TRBJ1-2,TRBV30,TRBD1,many,TGTGCCTGGAGGTGGGACAGGGCTTCTGGCTACACCTTC,CAWRWDRASGYTF
TRBJ2-7,TRBV27,-,few,TGTGCCAGCAGTCCACTAGAAGGATACGAGCAGTACTTC,CASSPLEGYEQYF
TRBJ2-7,TRBV7-9,-,-,TGTGCCAGCAGCGGCGAAGGTTTCAGCCGTTTGAAGCAGTACTTC,CASSGEGFSRLKQYF
TRBJ1-2,TRBV20-1,-,-,TGCAGTGCTAGCTCCTGGCAGGGCCGAGGCTACACCTTC,CSASSWQGRGYTF
TRBJ1-3,TRBV5-1,-,-,TGCGCCAGCAGCTTGGGGGTAAATGGAAACACCATATATTTT,CASSLGVNGNTIYF
TRBJ2-1,TRBV27,-,many,TGTGCCAGCAGCGTGAGGGCGTACAATGAGCAGTTCTTC,CASSVRAYNEQFF
TRBJ2-1,TRBV11-1,TRBD2,-,TGTGCCAGCAGCCACCCTCGAACCCTGACTAGCGGGTATTTTTATGAGCAGTTCTTC,CASSHPRTLTSGYFYEQFF
TRBJ1-2,TRBV28,-,-,TGTGCCAGCAGTTCAACAGGGATTGGGAACTATGGCTACACCTTC,CASSSTGIGNYGYTF
TRBJ2-7,TRBV7-2,TRBD2,few,TGTGCCAGCAGCCTTCAACTAGCGGGAGTGACCTCCTACGAGCAGTACTTC,CASSLQLAGVTSYEQYF
TRBJ2-3,TRBV4-3,-,many,TGCGCCAGCAGCCAGAGGGACGCCGGCCCTACGCAGTATTTT,CASSQRDAGPTQYF
TRBJ2-2,TRBV5-1,TRBD1,many,TGCGCCAGCAGCTTGGCGGCGACAGGGAACGGGGAGCTGTTTTTT,CASSLAATGNGELFF
TRBJ2-7,TRBV4-3,-,-,TGCGCCAGCAGCCAAGAGGGGTCCCAACTTCAGTACTTC,CASSQEGSQLQYF
TRBJ2-1,TRBV12-3/TRBV12-4,-,-,TGTGCCAGCAGCCCCCGGCTGGGAGGTACCAATGAGCAGTTCTTC,CASSPRLGGTNEQFF
TRBJ2-1,TRBV24-1,TRBD2,many,TGTGCCACCAGTGACCCCACTAGCGGGTACTTCAATGAGCAGTTCTTC,CATSDPTSGYFNEQFF
TRBJ2-1,TRBV6-1,-,few,TGTGCCAGCAGTACGACTGTCCTAGCGCTCTACAATGAGCAGTTCTTC,CASSTTVLALYNEQFF
TRBJ2-3,TRBV20-1,TRBD2,few,TGCAGTGCTAGATTAGCGGGGGGGCGTTTAGGGAATACGCAGTATTTT,CSARLAGGRLGNTQYF
TRBJ2-1,TRBV7-2,TRBD2,few,TGTGCCAGCAGCATTTTCGGGAGGGGTGAGCAGTTCTTC,CASSIFGRGEQFF
TRBJ1-2,TRBV4-3,-,-,TGCGCCAGCAGCCAAGGAGCACAGGGCTATGGCTACACCTTC,CASSQGAQGYGYTF
TRBJ1-1,TRBV10-3,-,many,TGTGCCATCAGTGAGTCCGAACAGCTGAACACTGAAGCTTTCTTT,CAISESEQLNTEAFF
TRBJ2-3,TRBV7-6,-,few,TGTGCCAGCAGCAATCGGGGAGATACGCAGTATTTT,CASSNRGDTQYF
TRBJ1-6,TRBV12-3/TRBV12-4,-,few,TGTGCCAGCAGTTTTAGTACAGGGTGGAATTCACCCCTCCACTTT,CASSFSTGWNSPLHF
TRBJ1-5,TRBV20-1,TRBD1,many,TGCAGTGCTAGCAGGACAGGGGGGAATCAGCCCCAGCATTTT,CSASRTGGNQPQHF
TRBJ1-5,TRBV4-1,-,-,TGCGCCAGCAGCCCCGGTGGTGGGGCTCAGCCCCAGCATTTT,CASSPGGGAQPQHF
TRBJ2-2,TRBV15,-,few,TGTGCCACCAGCATGTCCCGGAACACCGGGGAGCTGTTTTTT,CATSMSRNTGELFF
TRBJ2-7,TRBV12-3/TRBV12-4,-,-,TGTGCCAGCATGATATCCGGAGCCGCCTACGAGCAGTACTTC,CASMISGAAYEQYF
TRBJ2-2,TRBV6-5,-,many,TGTGCCAGCAGTGAGGGCACCGGGGAGCTGTTTTTT,CASSEGTGELFF
TRBJ2-7,TRBV20-1,-,few,TGCAGTGCCCCCCGGATGGCTAGCACCTACGAGCAGTACTTC,CSAPRMASTYEQYF
TRBJ2-2,TRBV5-1,TRBD2,many,TGCGCCAGCAGCGGGGGACTAGCGGGCACCGGGGAGCTGTTTTTT,CASSGGLAGTGELFF
TRBJ2-3,TRBV12-3/TRBV12-4,-,many,TGTGCCAGCAGTTTATCGGACTCGCTCCTTGGCACAGATACGCAGTATTTT,CASSLSDSLLGTDTQYF
TRBJ1-5,TRBV10-3,TRBD1,few,TGTGCCATCAGGCGCGACAGGGATCAGCCCCAGCATTTT,CAIRRDRDQPQHF
TRBJ2-7,TRBV5-1,TRBD1,many,TGCGCCAGCAGTTTGGGGACAGGGGCCTACGAGCAGTACTTC,CASSLGTGAYEQYF
TRBJ2-7,TRBV2,-,-,TGTGCCAGCAGTGAAGGAAGGCGGAGGGAGCAGTACTTC,CASSEGRRREQYF
TRBJ2-7,TRBV4-2,-,many,TGTGCCAGCAGCCAAAATCCAGGGGGGGCCCTCTACGAGCAGTACTTC,CASSQNPGGALYEQYF
TRBJ2-1,TRBV20-1,TRBD2,many,TGCAGTGCTGGGGGGGCAGCGGGGGATGAGCAGTTCTTC,CSAGGAAGDEQFF